The T cell receptor (beta chain) described here comes from a study of cytomegalovirus exposure and HLA in healthy donors. Study-level information: A data release that came early held tens of millions of unique TCRs from HLA-typed donors. Regarding the study as a whole: Several of the most significant clusters appeared, in a later analysis, to be linked to common viral pathogens. A further, later analysis showed that HLA-associated TCR beta chains (compared with equally common others) were more clonally expanded.

CDR3 length: 17 residues. Germline CDR1 reads LNHNV; CDR2 reads YYDKDF (reference sequence). V trimming: 0 bases; J trimming: 4 bases; junction bases outside the gene matches: 8. To note about this clone: The antigen is not known.

Use of 60 Vbeta and 13 Jbeta primers characterized the PCR. Some clones are missing from TCRdb's copy, which holds only in-frame ones; the method was immunoSEQ multiplex PCR. The repertoire consists of fewer than 200,000 clones, with around 83% occurring once and the leading ten covering 0.9% to 1%. The chain recombines TRBV15 with TRBJ2-3; 9 bases match TRBD2. Sequencing was done on a sample of PBMCs. The TCR was taken from a girl aged 2 to 10 in good health and CMV-seropositive. The DNA of the CDR3 is TGTGCCACCAGCAGAGATCTAACTAGCGGGTATTCAGATACGCAGTATTTT. Protein product: CATSRDLTSGYSDTQYF.